The following is a T cell receptor (beta chain) sequence with its context. This sample was taken from a study of resident and recirculating memory T cells in vitiligo. With 6 bases removed from V and 0 bases from J, the gap between germline ends came to 19 bases. Per germline, CDR1 SGHDT and CDR2 YYEEEE. The CDR3 consists of 17 residues. This table comes from immunoSEQ multiplex PCR, and its TCRdb copy is limited to in-frame clones, with some not included. The sample includes approximately 69,000 clones, approximately 91% of them seen just once. The J gene is TRBJ2-4, the V gene TRBV5-6; D unclear. The TCR comes from a male donor with vitiligo. The sample consisted of blood. The CDR3 region is CASTNSPLSLAKNIQYF. The CDR3, as DNA: TGTGCCAGCACCAACTCCCCGCTTTCACTAGCCAAAAACATTCAGTACTTC.